In this sample, the clone carrying this TCR beta chain turned up once. There are 14 residues in the CDR3. The germline gives CDR1 SGHDT, CDR2 YYEEEE. Germline trimming cut 3 bases from V and 8 bases from J; bases unmatched to any gene: 8. TCRdb keeps only in-frame clones here, not all; method: immunoSEQ multiplex PCR. This sample has about 70,000 clones, with roughly 86% found just once. The sample comes from a study of OX40 agonist ivuxolimab in advanced cancers. Sequences were derived from CD4+ or CD8+ T cells sorted from blood, sampled in a trial of the OX40 agonist ivuxolimab. This receptor was identified in an adult with an advanced solid tumor such as melanoma, head and neck, liver or kidney cancer. The gene calls are TRBV5-6 and TRBJ2-1; 7 bases line up with TRBD1. CDR3 protein: CASSSGAQGDEQFF. In nucleotides, the CDR3 is TGTGCCAGCAGCTCCGGGGCTCAGGGGGATGAGCAGTTCTTC.